This TCR beta chain was observed in a study of OX40 agonist ivuxolimab in advanced cancers. About the study: Each patient was given ivuxolimab into a vein every 2 weeks, at 0.01 to 10 mg/kg. At under 85% male, the cohort had a mean age of 60 years, ranging from about 20 to 90. Checkpoint inhibitors had been given previously to about 40% of patients.

With regard to this clone: Its antigen is not known.

Only in-frame clones appear in the TCRdb table, and some are missing; sequencing was by immunoSEQ multiplex PCR. Among more than 45,000 clones, 84% were seen once, and the ten largest hold 4% to 5.5%. Study-level results: Averaging showed that CD8+ T cells had more expanded clones than CD4+ did.

The CDR3 is made up of 18 amino acids. Per germline, CDR1 SGHRS and CDR2 YFSETQ. Trimming removed 0 bases at V and 4 bases at J, with 19 bases between. V gene TRBV5-1 combines with J gene TRBJ1-4; TRBD1 is a possible D gene (5 bases). The clonotype comes from an adult with an advanced solid tumor such as melanoma, head and neck, liver or kidney cancer. Sequenced here: CD4+ or CD8+ T cells sorted from blood, sampled in a trial of the OX40 agonist ivuxolimab. CDR3 region: CASSLASGTANYNEKLFF. CDR3 nucleotide sequence: TGCGCCAGCAGCTTGGCTTCCGGGACGGCGAATTATAATGAAAAACTGTTTTTT. The full variable domain, in which reference TRBV5-1 and TRBJ1-4 provide the parts outside the CDR3, is KAGVTQTPRYLIKTRGQQVTLSCSPISGHRSVSWYQQTPGQGLQFLFEYFSETQRNKGNFPGRFSGRQFSNSRSEMNVSTLELGDSALYLCASSLASGTANYNEKLFFGSGTQLSVL.